The 10 T cell receptor beta chains below come from one sample, sequenced in a study of T cell repertoires in cytomegalovirus infection. These TCRs' antigens remain unknown. MiXCR, applied by TCRdb to the reads, yields one record per CDR3 protein. Altogether 360,000 or so distinct CDR3 sequences are present, about 34% being singletons, with the ten largest covering roughly 14%. The material sequenced was cultured PBMCs, taken from culture after CMV antigen stimulation. Source of these receptors: a human donor in good health (CMV status not recorded). Some clones in this sample may be carry-over from other donors' samples.

This clonotype was seen a few times. The chain couples TRBV27 to TRBJ1-2; 7 bases line up with TRBD1. V shed 5 bases and J 7 bases; nucleotides not matched to a gene: 7. The CDR3 runs 13 residues. The germline CDR1 and CDR2 sequences are MNHEY and SMNVEV (reference sequence). The DNA of the CDR3 is TGTGCCAGCAGTACGACAGGGTCTAGTGGCTACACCTTC. It translates to CASSTTGSSGYTF.

The DNA for the CDR3 is TGTGCCAGCAGATCGGGACACTTCTCCTACAATGAGCAGTTCTTC. Translation gives CASRSGHFSYNEQFF. The chain has TRBV6-2 or TRBV6-3 and TRBJ2-1; tentatively, D is TRBD1 (6 bases). Germline CDR1 is MNHEY and CDR2 is SVGEGT. CDR3 length equals 15 residues. The V and J ends lost 6 bases and 0 bases respectively, with 12 bases between them.

The chain couples TRBV24-1 to TRBJ2-1, with 9 bases aligning to TRBD1. The CDR3 length is 14 residues. Germline-derived CDR1 and CDR2 are KGHDR and SFDVKD. V lost 4 bases and J lost 6; bases outside the gene matches: 3. The CDR3 nucleotides read TGTGCCACCAGTGACTTGACAGGGGGCAATGAGCAGTTCTTC. Its translation is CATSDLTGGNEQFF.

This clonotype occurred a few times. This chain joins TRBV12-3 or TRBV12-4 and TRBJ2-5; D call uncertain. The CDR3 is 15 residues long. The germline V and J ends were trimmed by 6 bases and 5 bases, with 19 bases remaining between them. CDR3 coding DNA: TGTGCCAGCAGGATGAGCAGGAAGCCCTGGGAGACCCAGTACTTC. Residues: CASRMSRKPWETQYF.

This clonotype was picked up many times. The chain carries TRBV7-8 and TRBJ1-1; D is perhaps TRBD1 (6 bases). The germline gives CDR1 SGHVS, CDR2 FQNEAQ. The CDR3 has 14 amino acids. The V and J ends lost 8 bases and 5 bases respectively, with 18 bases between them. The CDR3 region is CASAYGGSGTEAFF. Written as DNA, the CDR3 is TGTGCCAGCGCTTACGGGGGCTCGGGGACTGAAGCTTTCTTT.

The chain links TRBV6-6 to TRBJ1-1; D unresolved. The CDR3 length is 13 residues. Trimming removed 4 bases at V and 5 bases at J, with 11 bases between. Per the germline V gene, CDR1 is MNHNY and CDR2 is SVGAGI (reference sequence). CDR3 bases: TGTGCCAGCAGTTCGGAGGAAAGGACTGAAGCTTTCTTT. The encoded protein is CASSSEERTEAFF.

This clonotype was picked up one time. The chain is built from TRBV27 and TRBJ2-1; D remains unclear. V was shortened by 7 bases and J by 6 bases, with 13 bases between the two germline ends. The CDR3 has 13 residues. Germline loops: CDR1 MNHEY, CDR2 SMNVEV (reference sequence). DNA for the CDR3: TGTGCCAGCAAGGCCCGGCCCCGCAATGAGCAGTTCTTC. It codes for CASKARPRNEQFF.

The sample holds many counts of this clonotype. The gene calls are TRBV5-4 and TRBJ1-1; weak D call: TRBD1 (5 bases). V shed 4 bases and J shed 1 base, with 11 bases lying between them. CDR1 is SGHNT, CDR2 YYREEE, per germline (reference sequence). The CDR3 contains 14 residues. Here the CDR3 reads CASSTMTANTEAFF. CDR3 nucleotides: TGTGCCAGCAGCACAATGACAGCGAACACTGAAGCTTTCTTT. Full variable domain (remainder filled in from reference TRBV5-4 and TRBJ1-1): ETGVTQSPTHLIKTRGQQVTLRCSSQSGHNTVSWYQQALGQGPQFIFQYYREEENGRGNFPPRFSGLQFPNYSSELNVNALELDDSALYLCASSTMTANTEAFFGQGTRLTVV.

There are a few counts of this clonotype. The V call is TRBV4-1, the J call TRBJ2-5; 10 bases agree with TRBD1. V trimming: 1 base; J trimming: 4 bases; junction bases outside the gene matches: 0. Germline V gene data show CDR1 as MGHRA and CDR2 as YSYEKL. The CDR3 consists of 14 residues. The CDR3 nucleotides read TGCGCCAGCAGCCAAGGGGACAGGGGAGAGACCCAGTACTTC. Its protein is CASSQGDRGETQYF.

This chain links TRBV28 with TRBJ2-3; 7 bases map to TRBD2. Germline loops: CDR1 MDHEN, CDR2 SYDVKM. J gave up 5 bases and V 3 bases, and 5 bases lay outside the gene matches. The length of the CDR3 is 14 residues. CDR3 sequence (DNA): TGTGCCAGCAGTTTTGCGGGAGTAATAGATACGCAGTATTTT. Encoded protein: CASSFAGVIDTQYF.